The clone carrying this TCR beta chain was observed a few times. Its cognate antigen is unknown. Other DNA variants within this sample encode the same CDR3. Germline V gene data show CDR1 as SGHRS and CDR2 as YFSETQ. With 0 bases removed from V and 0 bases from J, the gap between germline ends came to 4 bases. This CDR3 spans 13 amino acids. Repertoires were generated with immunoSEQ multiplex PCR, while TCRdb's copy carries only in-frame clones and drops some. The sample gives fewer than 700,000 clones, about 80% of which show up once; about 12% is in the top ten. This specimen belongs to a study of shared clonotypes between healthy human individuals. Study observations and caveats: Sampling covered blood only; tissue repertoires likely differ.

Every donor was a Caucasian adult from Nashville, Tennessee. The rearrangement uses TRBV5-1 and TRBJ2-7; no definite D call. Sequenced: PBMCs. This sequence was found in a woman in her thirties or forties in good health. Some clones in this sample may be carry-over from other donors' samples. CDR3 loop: CASSLEVSYEQYF. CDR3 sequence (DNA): TGCGCCAGCAGCTTGGAGGTCTCCTACGAGCAGTACTTC. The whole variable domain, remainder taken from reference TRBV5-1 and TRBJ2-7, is KAGVTQTPRYLIKTRGQQVTLSCSPISGHRSVSWYQQTPGQGLQFLFEYFSETQRNKGNFPGRFSGRQFSNSRSEMNVSTLELGDSALYLCASSLEVSYEQYFGPGTRLTVT.